This T cell receptor beta chain comes out of a study of cytomegalovirus exposure and HLA in healthy donors. Here immunoSEQ multiplex PCR was the method, and the copy in TCRdb shows in-frame clones only, minus some. The sample shows about 63,000 clones, 70% to 90% of them seen only once. The CDR3 has 14 residues. Germline CDR1 is MNHEY and CDR2 is SMNVEV (reference sequence). V shed 3 bases and J 0 bases; nucleotides not matched to a gene: 2. This chain uses TRBV27 with TRBJ2-7; TRBD2 agrees at 7 bases. The sequence came from a woman under 30 in good health and CMV-seronegative. Material for sequencing was PBMCs. Here the CDR3 reads CASSFGGSSYEQYF. Written as DNA, the CDR3 is TGTGCCAGCAGTTTCGGCGGGAGCTCCTACGAGCAGTACTTC.